This T cell receptor (beta chain) was profiled in a study of response to subunit inactivated influenza vaccine. The J segment lost 0 bases and the V segment lost 4 bases, leaving 11 bases of the junction unmatched. Germline loops: CDR1 MGHRA, CDR2 YSYEKL. The CDR3 is 20 residues long. Each CDR3 protein gets one entry after TCRdb re-called the RT-PCR reads with MiXCR. The sample yields approximately 500,000 distinct CDR3 sequences, approximately 24% seen once. The sample also formed part of further work on T cells expressing NK-cell markers. That investigation notes: Beta-chain TCR cDNA was generated via 5'RACE template switching with UMIs. Investigators obtained TCR beta repertoires from sorted CD3+CD56+NKG2C+, CD3+CD56+NKG2C- and CD3+CD56-NKG2C+ T cells. Similarly, these clonotypes led the CD3+CD56-NKG2C+ fraction as well in several donors. The HCMV specificity of the expanded NKG2C+ T cell clones stayed unresolved.

The TCR was taken from a man aged 50-59 years who received an inactivated influenza vaccine. The input for sequencing was CD4+ T cells sorted from PBMCs, taken 11 to 12 days after vaccination. The V and J genes are TRBV4-1 and TRBJ2-3; 15 nucleotides line up with TRBD2. CDR3 coding DNA: TGCGCCAGCAGCCGAGGGACTAGCGGGGGGCTTTGCGCTAGCACAGATACGCAGTATTTT. This sequence encodes CASSRGTSGGLCASTDTQYF.